These T cell receptor beta chains were read from a single sample in a study of blood T cell repertoires in COVID-19. Measured with immunoSEQ multiplex PCR; TCRdb has only the in-frame clones, and not every one. The sample records fewer than 250,000 clones, 76% being singletons. The sample taken for sequencing was PBMCs or T cells enriched from blood (not recorded which). The receptors were gathered from a woman aged 45-59 years with acute COVID-19. The CDR3 runs from the conserved cysteine through the conserved F or W. Fields, in order: CDR3 protein, CDR3 DNA, J gene, clone size, D gene, V gene. A D gene is named only where the DNA matches it firmly. Size tells how often a clone was seen (once, few, many) or the class of an expanded clone, and some rows leave it out.

CASSSSGGAGVMNTEAFF,TGTGCCAGCAGCTCCTCTGGGGGGGCCGGGGTCATGAACACTGAAGCTTTCTTT,TRBJ1-1,NA,NA,TRBV11-3
CASSMQGPQPQHF,TGTGCCAGTAGTATGCAGGGTCCTCAGCCCCAGCATTTT,TRBJ1-5,NA,NA,TRBV19
CASSPTGYGYTF,TGTGCCAGCAGCCCGACAGGCTATGGCTACACCTTC,TRBJ1-2,NA,NA,TRBV28
CSASGRVGQDTQYF,TGCAGTGCTAGTGGGCGGGTCGGTCAAGATACGCAGTATTTT,TRBJ2-3,NA,NA,TRBV20-1
CASSPSSDTQYF,TGTGCCAGCAGTCCGTCTTCGGATACGCAGTATTTT,TRBJ2-3,NA,NA,TRBV6-2/TRBV6-3
CAFSLGNTIYF,TGTGCCTTCAGTCTCGGAAACACCATATATTTT,TRBJ1-3,NA,NA,TRBV30
CSVRDRENGELFF,TGCAGCGTAAGGGACAGGGAAAACGGGGAGCTGTTTTTT,TRBJ2-2,NA,TRBD1,TRBV29-1
CATSGPQGASGYTF,TGTGCCACCAGTGGTCCTCAGGGGGCGAGTGGCTACACCTTC,TRBJ1-2,NA,TRBD1,TRBV24-1
CASSLGGARYGYTF,TGTGCCAGCAGCTTAGGGGGGGCCCGTTATGGCTACACCTTC,TRBJ1-2,NA,NA,TRBV13
CASSPYGSGGNNEQFF,TGTGCCAGTAGTCCATATGGTAGCGGGGGGAACAATGAGCAGTTCTTC,TRBJ2-1,NA,TRBD2,TRBV19
CASRRLLKRDTEKLFF,TGTGCCAGCAGGAGACTTCTAAAACGGGACACCGAAAAACTGTTTTTT,TRBJ1-4,NA,NA,TRBV27
CASSTQTGNQPQHF,TGTGCCAGTAGTACCCAGACAGGGAACCAGCCCCAGCATTTT,TRBJ1-5,once,TRBD1,TRBV19
CASSQGAGTGDYGYTF,TGCGCCAGCAGCCAAGGTGCCGGGACAGGGGACTATGGCTACACCTTC,TRBJ1-2,NA,TRBD1,TRBV4-3
CASSPSGGAETQYF,TGTGCCAGCAGTCCTAGCGGGGGGGCAGAAACGCAGTATTTT,TRBJ2-3,NA,TRBD2,TRBV2
CASRRDRRNTEAFF,TGTGCCAGTAGACGAGACAGGCGGAACACTGAAGCTTTCTTT,TRBJ1-1,few,NA,TRBV19
CASSSGRDREAFF,TGTGCCAGCAGTTCGGGCCGGGACAGGGAAGCTTTCTTT,TRBJ1-1,NA,TRBD1,TRBV5-4
CASSQGQVGAEAFF,TGTGCCAGCAGTCAAGGACAGGTGGGGGCTGAAGCTTTCTTT,TRBJ1-1,few,TRBD1,TRBV2
CASSLVWSDSLNTEAFF,TGTGCCAGCAGCTTAGTGTGGTCGGACTCCTTGAACACTGAAGCTTTCTTT,TRBJ1-1,NA,NA,TRBV11-2
CASSSLRQGVNTEAFF,TGTGCCAGCAGTTCGCTTAGACAGGGGGTGAACACTGAAGCTTTCTTT,TRBJ1-1,NA,TRBD1,TRBV6-5
CASSLRGAKNIQYF,TGTGCCAGCAGCCTTAGGGGTGCCAAAAACATTCAGTACTTC,TRBJ2-4,NA,NA,TRBV3-1/TRBV3-2
CASSSGTSGGIDEQFF,TGCGCCAGCAGCTCCGGGACTAGCGGGGGGATCGATGAGCAGTTCTTC,TRBJ2-1,NA,TRBD2,TRBV5-1
CASSEGALNQETQYF,TGTGCCAGCAGTGAAGGGGCATTAAACCAAGAGACCCAGTACTTC,TRBJ2-5,NA,NA,TRBV2
CASSPRTSGITDTQYF,TGTGCCAGCAGCCCCCGGACTAGCGGGATCACAGATACGCAGTATTTT,TRBJ2-3,NA,TRBD2,TRBV3-1/TRBV3-2
CASSSYKGRGNQPQHF,TGTGCCAGCAGCTCCTACAAGGGGCGAGGCAATCAGCCCCAGCATTTT,TRBJ1-5,NA,NA,TRBV5-6
CASSLALAGRQPQHF,TGTGCCAGCAGCTTAGCCCTGGCAGGGCGGCAGCCCCAGCATTTT,TRBJ1-5,NA,NA,TRBV7-2
CASSVSGAYGYTF,TGCGCCAGCAGTGTTTCAGGGGCCTATGGCTACACCTTC,TRBJ1-2,few,NA,TRBV10-2
CASSITGRTEAFF,TGTGCCAGTAGTATTACAGGGCGCACTGAAGCTTTCTTT,TRBJ1-1,many,NA,TRBV19
CAWSITGGGNQPQHF,TGTGCCTGGAGTATAACCGGGGGAGGCAATCAGCCCCAGCATTTT,TRBJ1-5,NA,NA,TRBV30